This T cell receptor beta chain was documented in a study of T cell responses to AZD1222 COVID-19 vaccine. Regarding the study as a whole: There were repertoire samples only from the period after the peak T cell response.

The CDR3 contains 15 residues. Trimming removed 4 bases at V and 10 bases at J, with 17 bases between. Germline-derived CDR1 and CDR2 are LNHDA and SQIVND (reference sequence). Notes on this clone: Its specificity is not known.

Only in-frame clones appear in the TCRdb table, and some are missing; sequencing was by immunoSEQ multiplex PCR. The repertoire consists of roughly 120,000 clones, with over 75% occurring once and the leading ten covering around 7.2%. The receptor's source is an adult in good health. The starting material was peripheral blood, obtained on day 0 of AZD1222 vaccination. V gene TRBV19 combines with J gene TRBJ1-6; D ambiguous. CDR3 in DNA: TGTGCCAGTAGTAATCCCGCTCTCGAATCGTCACCCCTCCACTTT. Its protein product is CASSNPALESSPLHF.